In its sample, the clone carrying this TCR beta chain was seen a few times. This record comes from a study of control samples from healthy donors and cancer patients. V gave up 6 bases and J gave up 8 bases, with 13 bases separating them. The CDR3 extends over 13 amino acids. The data were produced by immunoSEQ multiplex PCR, yet TCRdb's version contains in-frame clones alone and is incomplete. The sample holds around 110,000 clones, approximately 93% seen once. The V call is TRBV23-1, the J call TRBJ2-2; D not certain. TRBV23-1 is an open reading frame whose function is uncertain. Sequencing used blood. The sequence was obtained from a young man in good health. The CDR3 sequence: CASRPFPAGELFF. The CDR3 region has the DNA TGCGCCAGCAGACCCTTCCCGGCGGGGGAGCTGTTTTTT.